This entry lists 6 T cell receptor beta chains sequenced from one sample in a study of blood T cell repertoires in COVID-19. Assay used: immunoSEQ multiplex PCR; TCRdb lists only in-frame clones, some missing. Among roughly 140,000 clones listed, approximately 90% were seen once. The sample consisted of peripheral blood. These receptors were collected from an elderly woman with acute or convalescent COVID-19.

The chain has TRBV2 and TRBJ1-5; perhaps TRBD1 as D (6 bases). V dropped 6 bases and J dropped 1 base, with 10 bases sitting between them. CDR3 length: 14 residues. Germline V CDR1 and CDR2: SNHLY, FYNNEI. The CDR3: CASSRDRSNQPQHF. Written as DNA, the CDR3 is TGTGCCAGCAGCCGAGACAGGAGCAATCAGCCCCAGCATTTT.

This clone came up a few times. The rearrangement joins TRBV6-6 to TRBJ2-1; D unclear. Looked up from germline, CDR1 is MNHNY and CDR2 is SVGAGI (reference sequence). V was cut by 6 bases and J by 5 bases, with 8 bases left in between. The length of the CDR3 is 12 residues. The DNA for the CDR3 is TGTGCCAGCAGCCGTCTAAACAATGAGCAGTTCTTC. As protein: CASSRLNNEQFF.

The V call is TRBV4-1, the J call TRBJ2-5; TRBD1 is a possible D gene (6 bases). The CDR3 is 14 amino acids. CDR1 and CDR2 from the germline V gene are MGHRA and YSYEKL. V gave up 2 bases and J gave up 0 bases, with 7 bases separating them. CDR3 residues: CASSQRTDQETQYF. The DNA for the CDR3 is TGCGCCAGCAGCCAACGGACAGACCAAGAGACCCAGTACTTC.

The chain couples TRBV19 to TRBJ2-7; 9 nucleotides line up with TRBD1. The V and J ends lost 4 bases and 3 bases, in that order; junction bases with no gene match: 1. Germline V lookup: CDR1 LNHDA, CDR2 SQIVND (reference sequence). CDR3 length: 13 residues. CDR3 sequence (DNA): TGTGCCAGTAGTAAGACAGGGGGCTACGAGCAGTACTTC. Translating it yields CASSKTGGYEQYF. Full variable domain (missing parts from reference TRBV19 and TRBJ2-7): DGGITQSPKYLFRKEGQNVTLSCEQNLNHDAMYWYRQDPGQGLRLIYYSQIVNDFQKGDIAEGYSVSREKKESFPLTVTSAQKNPTAFYLCASSKTGGYEQYFGPGTRLTVT.

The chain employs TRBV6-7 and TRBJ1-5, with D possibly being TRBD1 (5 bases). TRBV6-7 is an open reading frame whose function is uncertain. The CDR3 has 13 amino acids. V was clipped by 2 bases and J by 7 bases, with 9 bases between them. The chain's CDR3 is CASSYGGWQPQHF. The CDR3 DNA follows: TGTGCCAGCAGTTACGGGGGGTGGCAGCCCCAGCATTTT.

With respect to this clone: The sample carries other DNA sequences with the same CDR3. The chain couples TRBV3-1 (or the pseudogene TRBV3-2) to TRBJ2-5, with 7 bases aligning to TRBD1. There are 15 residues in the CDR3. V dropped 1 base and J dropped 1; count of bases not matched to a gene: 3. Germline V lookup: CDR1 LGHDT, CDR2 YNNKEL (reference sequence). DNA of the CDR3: TGTGCCAGCAGCCAAGCTGCAGGGGGCCAAGAGACCCAGTACTTC. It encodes CASSQAAGGQETQYF.